Below, one TCR beta chain is given with its context. CDR1 and CDR2 (germline): SGHRS, YFSETQ. The CDR3 loop spans 14 amino acids. The trim removed 4 bases at V and 4 bases at J, leaving 2 bases unmatched. The data were taken from a study of cytomegalovirus exposure and HLA in healthy donors. The PCR was carried out with 60 Vbeta primers and 13 Jbeta primers. Generated by immunoSEQ multiplex PCR, the TCRdb table keeps only in-frame clones and is missing some. This sample has around 210,000 clones, with 80% to 90% found just once. V and J are TRBV5-1 and TRBJ1-6; 7 bases fit TRBD1. Sequencing was done on a sample of PBMCs. The TCR originated in a girl aged 2 to 9 in good health and CMV-seronegative. The CDR3 region has the DNA TGCGCCAGCAGCGCGGGACAGTATAATTCACCCCTCCACTTT. Translating it yields CASSAGQYNSPLHF.